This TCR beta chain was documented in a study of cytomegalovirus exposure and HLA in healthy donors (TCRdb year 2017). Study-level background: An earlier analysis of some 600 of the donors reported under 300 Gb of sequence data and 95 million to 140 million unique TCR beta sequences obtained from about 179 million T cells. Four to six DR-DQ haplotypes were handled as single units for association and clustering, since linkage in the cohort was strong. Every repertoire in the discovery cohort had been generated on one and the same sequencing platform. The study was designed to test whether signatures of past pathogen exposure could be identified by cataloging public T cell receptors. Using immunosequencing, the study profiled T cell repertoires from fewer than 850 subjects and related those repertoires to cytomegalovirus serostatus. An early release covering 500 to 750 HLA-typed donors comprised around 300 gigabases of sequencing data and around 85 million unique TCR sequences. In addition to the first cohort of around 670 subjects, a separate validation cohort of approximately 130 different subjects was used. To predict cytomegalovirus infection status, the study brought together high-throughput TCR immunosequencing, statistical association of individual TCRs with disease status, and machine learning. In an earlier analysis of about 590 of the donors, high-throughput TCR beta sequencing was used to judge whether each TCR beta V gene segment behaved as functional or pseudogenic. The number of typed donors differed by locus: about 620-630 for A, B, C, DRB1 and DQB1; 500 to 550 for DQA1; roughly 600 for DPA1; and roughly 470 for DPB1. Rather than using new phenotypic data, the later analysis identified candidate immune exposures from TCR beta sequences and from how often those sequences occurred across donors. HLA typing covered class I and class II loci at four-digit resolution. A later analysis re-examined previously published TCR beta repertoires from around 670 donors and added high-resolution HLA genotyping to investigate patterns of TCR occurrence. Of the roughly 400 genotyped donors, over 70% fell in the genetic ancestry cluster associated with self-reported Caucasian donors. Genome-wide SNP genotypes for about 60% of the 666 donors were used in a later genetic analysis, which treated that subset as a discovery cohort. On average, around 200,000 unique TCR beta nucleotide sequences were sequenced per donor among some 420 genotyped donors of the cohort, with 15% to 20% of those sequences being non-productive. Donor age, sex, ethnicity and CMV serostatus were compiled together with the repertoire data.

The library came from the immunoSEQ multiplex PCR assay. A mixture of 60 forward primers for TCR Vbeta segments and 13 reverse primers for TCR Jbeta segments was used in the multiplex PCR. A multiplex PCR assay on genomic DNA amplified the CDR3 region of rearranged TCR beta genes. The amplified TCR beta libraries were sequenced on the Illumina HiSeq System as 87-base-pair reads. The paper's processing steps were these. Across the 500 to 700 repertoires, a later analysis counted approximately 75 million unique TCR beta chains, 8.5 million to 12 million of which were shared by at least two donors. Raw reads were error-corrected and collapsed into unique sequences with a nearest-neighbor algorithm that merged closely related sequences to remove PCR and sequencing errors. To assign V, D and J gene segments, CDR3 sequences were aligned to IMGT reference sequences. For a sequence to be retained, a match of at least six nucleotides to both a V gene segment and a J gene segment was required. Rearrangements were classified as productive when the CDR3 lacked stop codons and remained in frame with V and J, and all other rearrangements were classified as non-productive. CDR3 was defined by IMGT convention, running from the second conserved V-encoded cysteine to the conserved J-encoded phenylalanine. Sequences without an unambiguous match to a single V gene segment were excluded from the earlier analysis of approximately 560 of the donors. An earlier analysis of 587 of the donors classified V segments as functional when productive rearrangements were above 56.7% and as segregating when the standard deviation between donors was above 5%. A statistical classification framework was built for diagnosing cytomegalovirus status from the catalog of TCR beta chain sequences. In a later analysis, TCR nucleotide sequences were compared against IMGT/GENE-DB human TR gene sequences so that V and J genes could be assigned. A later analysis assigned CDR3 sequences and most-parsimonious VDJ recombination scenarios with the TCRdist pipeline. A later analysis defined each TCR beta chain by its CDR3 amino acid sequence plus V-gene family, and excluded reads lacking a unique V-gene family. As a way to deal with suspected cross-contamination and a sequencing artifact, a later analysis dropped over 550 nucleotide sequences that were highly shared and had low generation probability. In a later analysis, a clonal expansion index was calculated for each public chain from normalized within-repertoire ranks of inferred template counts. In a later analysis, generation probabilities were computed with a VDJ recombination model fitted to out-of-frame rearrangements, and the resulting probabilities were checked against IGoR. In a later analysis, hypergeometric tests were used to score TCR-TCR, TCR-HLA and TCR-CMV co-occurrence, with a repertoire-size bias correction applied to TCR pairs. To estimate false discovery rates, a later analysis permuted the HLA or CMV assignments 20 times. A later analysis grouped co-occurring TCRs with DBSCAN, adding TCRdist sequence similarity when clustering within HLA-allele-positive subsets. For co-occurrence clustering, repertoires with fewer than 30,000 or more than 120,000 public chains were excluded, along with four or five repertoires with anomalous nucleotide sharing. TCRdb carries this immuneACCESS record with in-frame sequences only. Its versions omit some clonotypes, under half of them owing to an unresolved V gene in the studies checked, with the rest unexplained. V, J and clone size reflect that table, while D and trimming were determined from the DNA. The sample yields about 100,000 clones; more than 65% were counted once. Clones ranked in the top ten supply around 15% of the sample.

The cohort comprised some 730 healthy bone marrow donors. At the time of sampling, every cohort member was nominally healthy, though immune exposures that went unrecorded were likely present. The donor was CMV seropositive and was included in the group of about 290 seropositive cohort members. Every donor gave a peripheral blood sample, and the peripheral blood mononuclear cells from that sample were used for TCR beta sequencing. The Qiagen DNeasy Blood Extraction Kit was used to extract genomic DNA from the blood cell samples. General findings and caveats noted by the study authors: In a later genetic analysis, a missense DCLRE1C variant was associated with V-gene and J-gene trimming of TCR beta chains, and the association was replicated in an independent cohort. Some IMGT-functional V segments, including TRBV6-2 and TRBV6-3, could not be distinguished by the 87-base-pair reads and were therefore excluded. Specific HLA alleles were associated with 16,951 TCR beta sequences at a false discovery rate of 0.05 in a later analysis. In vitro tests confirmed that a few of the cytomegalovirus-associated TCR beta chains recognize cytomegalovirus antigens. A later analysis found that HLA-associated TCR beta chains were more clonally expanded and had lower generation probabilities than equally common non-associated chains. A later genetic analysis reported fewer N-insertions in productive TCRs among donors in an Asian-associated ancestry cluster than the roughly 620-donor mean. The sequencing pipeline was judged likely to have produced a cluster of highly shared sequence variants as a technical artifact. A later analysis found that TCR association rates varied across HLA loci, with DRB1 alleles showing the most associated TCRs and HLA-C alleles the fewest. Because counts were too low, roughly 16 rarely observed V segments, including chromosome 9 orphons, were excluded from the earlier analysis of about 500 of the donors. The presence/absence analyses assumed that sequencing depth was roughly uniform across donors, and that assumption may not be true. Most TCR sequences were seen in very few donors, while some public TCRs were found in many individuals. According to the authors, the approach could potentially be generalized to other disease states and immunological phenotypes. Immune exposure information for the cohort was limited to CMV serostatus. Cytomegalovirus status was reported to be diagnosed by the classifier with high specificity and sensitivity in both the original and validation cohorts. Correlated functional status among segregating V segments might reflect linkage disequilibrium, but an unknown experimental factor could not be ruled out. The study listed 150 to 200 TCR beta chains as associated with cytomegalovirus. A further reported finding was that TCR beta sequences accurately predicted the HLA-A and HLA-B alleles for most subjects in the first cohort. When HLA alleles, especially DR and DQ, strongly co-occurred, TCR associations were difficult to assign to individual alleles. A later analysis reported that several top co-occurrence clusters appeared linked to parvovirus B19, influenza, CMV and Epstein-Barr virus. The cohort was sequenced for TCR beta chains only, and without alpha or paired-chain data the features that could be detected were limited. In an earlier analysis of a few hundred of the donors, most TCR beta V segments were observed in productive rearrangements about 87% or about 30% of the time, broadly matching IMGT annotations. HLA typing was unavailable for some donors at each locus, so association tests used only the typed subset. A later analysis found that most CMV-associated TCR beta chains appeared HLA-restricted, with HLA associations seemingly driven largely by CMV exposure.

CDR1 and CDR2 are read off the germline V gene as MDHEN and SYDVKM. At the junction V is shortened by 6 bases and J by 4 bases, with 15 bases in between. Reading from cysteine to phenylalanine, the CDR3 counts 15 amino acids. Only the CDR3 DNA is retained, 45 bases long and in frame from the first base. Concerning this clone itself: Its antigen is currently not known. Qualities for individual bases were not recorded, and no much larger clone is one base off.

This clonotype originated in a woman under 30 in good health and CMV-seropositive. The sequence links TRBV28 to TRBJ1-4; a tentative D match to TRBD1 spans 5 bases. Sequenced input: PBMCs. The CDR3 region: CASSTTGWGNEKLFF. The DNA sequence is TGTGCCAGCAGCACTACAGGTTGGGGTAATGAAAAACTGTTTTTT.